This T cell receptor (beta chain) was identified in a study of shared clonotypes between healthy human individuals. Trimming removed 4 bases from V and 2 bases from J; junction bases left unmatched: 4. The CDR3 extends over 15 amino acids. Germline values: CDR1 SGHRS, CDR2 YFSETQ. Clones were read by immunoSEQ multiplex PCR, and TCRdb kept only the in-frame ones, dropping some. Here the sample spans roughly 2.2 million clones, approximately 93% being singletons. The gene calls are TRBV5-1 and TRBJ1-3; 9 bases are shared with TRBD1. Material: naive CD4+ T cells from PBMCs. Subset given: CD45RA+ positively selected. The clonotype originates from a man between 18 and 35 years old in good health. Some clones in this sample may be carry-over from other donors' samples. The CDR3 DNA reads TGCGCCAGCAGCACCCGGACAGGGGCTGGAAACACCATATATTTT. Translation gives CASSTRTGAGNTIYF. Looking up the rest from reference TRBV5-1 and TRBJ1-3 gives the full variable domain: KAGVTQTPRYLIKTRGQQVTLSCSPISGHRSVSWYQQTPGQGLQFLFEYFSETQRNKGNFPGRFSGRQFSNSRSEMNVSTLELGDSALYLCASSTRTGAGNTIYFGEGSWLTVV.